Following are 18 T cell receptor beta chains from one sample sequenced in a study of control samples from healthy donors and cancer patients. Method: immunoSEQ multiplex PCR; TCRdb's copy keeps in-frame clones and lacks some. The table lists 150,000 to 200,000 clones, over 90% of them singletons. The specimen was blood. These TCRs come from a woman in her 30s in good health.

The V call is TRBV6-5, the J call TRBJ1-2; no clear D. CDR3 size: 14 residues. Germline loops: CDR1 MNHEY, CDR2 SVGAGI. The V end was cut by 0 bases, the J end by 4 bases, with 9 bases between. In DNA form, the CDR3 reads TGTGCCAGCAGTTACTCCGGGGAGGTCTATGGCTACACCTTC. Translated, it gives CASSYSGEVYGYTF.

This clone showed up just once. The CDR3 spells CASSPVPGYNEQFF. In nucleotides, the CDR3 is TGTGCCAGCAGCCCAGTCCCTGGATACAATGAGCAGTTCTTC. This chain uses TRBV11-3 with TRBJ2-1; D is undetermined. Trimming pared 5 bases from V and 4 bases from J, leaving 12 bases between. This CDR3 comprises 14 residues. CDR1 and CDR2 (germline): SGHNT, YENEEA.

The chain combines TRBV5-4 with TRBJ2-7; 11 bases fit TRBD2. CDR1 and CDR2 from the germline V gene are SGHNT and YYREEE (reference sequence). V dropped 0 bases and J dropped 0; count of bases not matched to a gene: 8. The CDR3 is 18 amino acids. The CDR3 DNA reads TGTGCCAGCAGCTTGGCTCCCGGGACTAGCGGTTTCTCCTACGAGCAGTACTTC. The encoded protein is CASSLAPGTSGFSYEQYF.

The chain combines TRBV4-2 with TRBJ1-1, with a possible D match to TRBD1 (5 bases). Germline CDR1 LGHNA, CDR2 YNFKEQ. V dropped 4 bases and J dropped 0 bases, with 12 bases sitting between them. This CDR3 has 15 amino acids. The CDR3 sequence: CASSLSGPMNTEAFF. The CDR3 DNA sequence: TGTGCCAGCAGCCTCTCAGGGCCCATGAACACTGAAGCTTTCTTT.

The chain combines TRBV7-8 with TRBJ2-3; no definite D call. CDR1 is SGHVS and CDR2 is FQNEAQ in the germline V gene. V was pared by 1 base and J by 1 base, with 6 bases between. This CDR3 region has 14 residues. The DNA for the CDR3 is TGTGCCAGCAGCTTAGGAATAGGCACAGATACGCAGTATTTT. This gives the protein CASSLGIGTDTQYF.

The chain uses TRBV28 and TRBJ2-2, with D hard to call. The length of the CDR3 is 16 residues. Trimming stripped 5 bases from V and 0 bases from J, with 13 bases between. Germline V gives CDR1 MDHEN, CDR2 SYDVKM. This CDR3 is CASSGSGLSNTGELFF. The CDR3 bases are TGTGCCAGCAGTGGCAGTGGGCTTTCGAACACCGGGGAGCTGTTTTTT.

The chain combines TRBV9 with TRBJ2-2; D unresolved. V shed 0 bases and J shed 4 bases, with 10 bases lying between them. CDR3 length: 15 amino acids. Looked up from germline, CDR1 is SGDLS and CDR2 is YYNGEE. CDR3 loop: CASSVGKFSTGELFF. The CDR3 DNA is TGTGCCAGCAGCGTAGGGAAGTTTTCCACCGGGGAGCTGTTTTTT.

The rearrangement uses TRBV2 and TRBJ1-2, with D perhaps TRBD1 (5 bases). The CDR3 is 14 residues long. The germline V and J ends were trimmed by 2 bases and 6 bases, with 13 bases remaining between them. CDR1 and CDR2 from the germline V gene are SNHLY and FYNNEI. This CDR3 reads CASSEMGRGHGYTF. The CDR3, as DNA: TGTGCCAGCAGTGAAATGGGACGCGGTCATGGCTACACCTTC.

CDR3 protein: CASIQARVLSNQPQHF. The CDR3 DNA follows: TGTGCCAGCATTCAGGCCCGGGTCCTTAGCAATCAGCCCCAGCATTTT. The V gene is TRBV28, the J gene TRBJ1-5; D is undetermined. Looked up from germline, CDR1 is MDHEN and CDR2 is SYDVKM. CDR3 length equals 16 residues. V shed 7 bases and J shed 0 bases, with 16 bases lying between them.

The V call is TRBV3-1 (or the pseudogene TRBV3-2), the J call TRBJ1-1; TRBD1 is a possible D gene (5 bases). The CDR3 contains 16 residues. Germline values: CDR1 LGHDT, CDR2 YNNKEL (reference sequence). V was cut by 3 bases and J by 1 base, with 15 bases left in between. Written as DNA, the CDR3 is TGTGCCAGCAGCCAGGCTCTAAGGGGCGGGAACACTGAAGCTTTCTTT. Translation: CASSQALRGGNTEAFF.

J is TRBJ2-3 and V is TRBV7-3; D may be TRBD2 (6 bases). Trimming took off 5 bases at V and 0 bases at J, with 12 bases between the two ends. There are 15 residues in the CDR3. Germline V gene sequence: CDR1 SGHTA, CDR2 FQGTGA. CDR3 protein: CASSPLSGSTDTQYF. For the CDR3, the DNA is TGTGCCAGCAGCCCCTTAAGCGGGAGCACAGATACGCAGTATTTT.

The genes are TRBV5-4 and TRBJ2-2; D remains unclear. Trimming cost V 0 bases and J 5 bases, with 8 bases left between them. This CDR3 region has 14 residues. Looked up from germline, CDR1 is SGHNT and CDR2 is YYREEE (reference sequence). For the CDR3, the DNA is TGTGCCAGCAGCTTGGGGCAGCCGACCGGGGAGCTGTTTTTT. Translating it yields CASSLGQPTGELFF.

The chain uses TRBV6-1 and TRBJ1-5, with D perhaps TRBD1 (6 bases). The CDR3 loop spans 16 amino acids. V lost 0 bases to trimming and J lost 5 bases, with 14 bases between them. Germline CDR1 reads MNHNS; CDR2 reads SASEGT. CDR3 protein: CASSEAMGGPYQPQHF. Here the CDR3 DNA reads TGTGCCAGCAGTGAAGCGATGGGGGGGCCATATCAGCCCCAGCATTTT.

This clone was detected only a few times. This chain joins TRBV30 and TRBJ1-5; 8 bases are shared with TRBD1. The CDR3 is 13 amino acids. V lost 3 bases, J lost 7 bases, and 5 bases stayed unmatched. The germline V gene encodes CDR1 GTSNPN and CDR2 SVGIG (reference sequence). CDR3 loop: CAWSRGLDQPQHF. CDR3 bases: TGTGCCTGGAGCAGGGGGCTGGACCAGCCCCAGCATTTT.

The CDR3 sequence is CASSRAETSLNEQFF. DNA of the CDR3: TGTGCCAGCAGCCGGGCAGAGACTAGCTTGAATGAGCAGTTCTTC. The rearrangement links TRBV3-1 (or the pseudogene TRBV3-2) to TRBJ2-1, with 7 bases lining up with TRBD2. This CDR3 comprises 15 residues. Germline assignment: CDR1 LGHDT and CDR2 YNNKEL (reference sequence). The junction had 10 bases not matched to a gene; V was cut back by 4 bases and J by 7 bases.

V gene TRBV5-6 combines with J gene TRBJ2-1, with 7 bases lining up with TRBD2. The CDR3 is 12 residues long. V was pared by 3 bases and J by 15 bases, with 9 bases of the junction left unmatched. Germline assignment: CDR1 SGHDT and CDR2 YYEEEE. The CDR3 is CASSSKRTRRFF. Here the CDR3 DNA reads TGTGCCAGCAGCTCAAAACGGACTAGGCGGTTCTTC.

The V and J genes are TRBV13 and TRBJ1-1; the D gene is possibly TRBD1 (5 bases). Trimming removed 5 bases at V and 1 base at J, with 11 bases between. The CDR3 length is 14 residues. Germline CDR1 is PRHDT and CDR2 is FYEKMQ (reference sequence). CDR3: CASSPGTGNTEAFF. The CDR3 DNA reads TGTGCCAGCAGCCCTGGGACGGGGAACACTGAAGCTTTCTTT.

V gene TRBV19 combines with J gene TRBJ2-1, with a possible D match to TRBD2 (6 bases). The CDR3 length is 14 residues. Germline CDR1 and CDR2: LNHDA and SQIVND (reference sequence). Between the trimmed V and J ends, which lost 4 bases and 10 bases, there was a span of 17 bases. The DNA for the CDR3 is TGTGCCAGTAGTAATACGGGACTGTCGGTGGAGCAGTTCTTC. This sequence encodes CASSNTGLSVEQFF.